The present TCR beta chain was sequenced within a study of T cell repertoires in ileal Crohn's disease. About the research overall: Postoperative therapy was given to about half: about a dozen thiopurines, around 18 anti-TNF agents.

The protocol was immunoSEQ multiplex PCR, while the TCRdb copy is restricted to in-frame clones and leaves out a portion. The sample shows approximately 200 clones, approximately 99% of them seen only once. Surgical specimens yielded lamina propria lymphocytes, which were density-gradient separated and then sorted. The sequenced sample consisted of CD4+ T cells sorted from the ileum. This TCR derives from an adult with Crohn's disease.

The DNA of the CDR3 is TGCAGCGTCGCGACTGCTATTAGCACAGATACGCAGTATTTT. Protein product: CSVATAISTDTQYF. This chain connects TRBV29-1 to TRBJ2-3; D call uncertain. Germline lookup yields CDR1 SQVTM and CDR2 ANQGSEA. The CDR3 totals 14 residues. The V end was cut by 6 bases, the J end by 0 bases, with 13 bases between.